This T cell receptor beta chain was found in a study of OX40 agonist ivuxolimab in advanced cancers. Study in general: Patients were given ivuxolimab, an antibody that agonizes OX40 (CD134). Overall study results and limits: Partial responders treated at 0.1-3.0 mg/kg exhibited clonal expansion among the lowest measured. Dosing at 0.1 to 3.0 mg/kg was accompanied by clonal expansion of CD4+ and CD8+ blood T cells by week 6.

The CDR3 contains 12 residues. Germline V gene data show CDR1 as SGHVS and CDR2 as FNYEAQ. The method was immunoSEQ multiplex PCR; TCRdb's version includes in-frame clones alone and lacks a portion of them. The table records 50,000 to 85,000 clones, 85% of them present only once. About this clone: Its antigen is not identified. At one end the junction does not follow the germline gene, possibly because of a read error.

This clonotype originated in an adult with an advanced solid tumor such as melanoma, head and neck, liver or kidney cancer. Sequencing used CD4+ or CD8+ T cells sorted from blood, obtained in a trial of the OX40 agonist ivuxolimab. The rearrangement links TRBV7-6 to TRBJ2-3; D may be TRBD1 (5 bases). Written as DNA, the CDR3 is TGTGCCAGCGGCTTTAAGGGGGATACGCAGTATTTT. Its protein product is CASGFKGDTQYF.